The 27 T cell receptor beta chains below all came from one sample that was sequenced in a study of PD-1 blockade in classical Hodgkin lymphoma (dated by TCRdb to 2018 to 2020). In the paper's terms, the time point label means: cycle 1 day 1 (C1D1), immediately before nivolumab initiation. Every trial patient had relapsed after autologous stem cell transplantation, and cohorts A, B and C differed in prior brentuximab vedotin exposure. Libraries were built with the immunoSEQ multiplex PCR assay. This immuneACCESS table, as held by TCRdb, lists in-frame sequences with V and J called but not all clones. Of the missing ones, under half trace to an unresolved V gene in checked studies; the others have no known cause. In all, the sample holds around 36,000 clones, and over 80% of those were seen once. Around 9% of the sample lies in the top ten. This material consisted of peripheral blood mononuclear cells (PBMCs), taken at baseline. These receptor sequences come from a human donor with classical Hodgkin lymphoma.

This clone was counted a few times. The chain has TRBV30 and TRBJ1-4, with no clear D. The ends were cut back, 0 bases at V and 8 bases at J, with 7 bases in the middle. Germline CDR1 reads GTSNPN; CDR2 reads SVGIG (reference sequence). The CDR3 runs to 12 residues. The CDR3 DNA reads TGTGCCTGGAGTGTCCTTGGGGAAAAACTGTTTTTT. Protein sequence: CAWSVLGEKLFF.

This chain links TRBV11-3 with TRBJ2-3; TRBD2 aligns across 7 bases. Looked up from germline, CDR1 is SGHNT and CDR2 is YENEEA. The J segment lost 6 bases and the V segment lost 1 base, leaving 7 bases of the junction unmatched. The CDR3 contains 15 residues. The CDR3 DNA follows: TGTGCCAGCAGCTTAGGACTAGCTGCGTCCGATACGCAGTATTTT. Translation: CASSLGLAASDTQYF.

The V gene is TRBV7-3, the J gene TRBJ2-3, with 8 bases that match TRBD2. The CDR3 is 17 residues long. V shed 5 bases and J 4 bases; nucleotides not matched to a gene: 14. Germline V lookup: CDR1 SGHTA, CDR2 FQGTGA. CDR3 bases: TGTGCCAGCAGCCCAAAACGAGCGGGAGTTGGCGCAGATACGCAGTATTTT. Amino acid sequence: CASSPKRAGVGADTQYF.

The chain recombines TRBV5-1 with TRBJ2-7, with TRBD1 matching 10 bases. In germline, CDR1 is SGHRS, CDR2 YFSETQ. The ends lost 4 bases at V and 0 bases at J; junction bases unmatched: 4. This CDR3 is 15 amino acids long. Here the CDR3 DNA reads TGCGCCAGCAGCAGGGGACAGGGGAGCTCCTACGAGCAGTACTTC. Translated, it gives CASSRGQGSSYEQYF. Supplemented by reference TRBV5-1 and TRBJ2-7, the full variable domain reads KAGVTQTPRYLIKTRGQQVTLSCSPISGHRSVSWYQQTPGQGLQFLFEYFSETQRNKGNFPGRFSGRQFSNSRSEMNVSTLELGDSALYLCASSRGQGSSYEQYFGPGTRLTVT.

This clone was picked up a small number of times. This chain connects TRBV4-2 to TRBJ1-5; unclear D gene. The V and J ends lost 5 bases and 7 bases respectively, with 12 bases between them. Germline assignment: CDR1 LGHNA and CDR2 YNFKEQ. The CDR3 consists of 13 residues. The CDR3 is CASSSKLGQPQHF. The DNA for the CDR3 is TGTGCCAGCAGCTCCAAGCTGGGGCAGCCCCAGCATTTT.

The chain couples TRBV6-5 to TRBJ1-1; D call uncertain. V lost 2 bases to trimming and J lost 0 bases, with 7 bases between them. CDR1 and CDR2 from the germline V gene are MNHEY and SVGAGI. The CDR3 has 14 amino acids. The CDR3 DNA reads as TGTGCCAGCAGTTACCCAGGAATGAACACTGAAGCTTTCTTT. Its protein is CASSYPGMNTEAFF.

V and J are TRBV6-5 and TRBJ1-6, with a possible D match to TRBD1 (6 bases). The CDR3 consists of 16 residues. Germline loops: CDR1 MNHEY, CDR2 SVGAGI. V shed 3 bases and J shed 2 bases, with 11 bases lying between them. CDR3 amino acids: CASSYSGGAYNSPLHF. CDR3 nucleotides: TGTGCCAGCAGTTATTCGGGGGGCGCCTATAATTCACCCCTCCACTTT.

The chain combines TRBV9 with TRBJ1-2, with D maybe TRBD1 (5 bases). Per germline, CDR1 SGDLS and CDR2 YYNGEE. The CDR3 is 14 amino acids. V was pared by 0 bases and J by 4 bases, with 10 bases between. The DNA for the CDR3 is TGTGCCAGCAGCGTAGGGAGGGGTACCTATGGCTACACCTTC. Translated, it gives CASSVGRGTYGYTF. The full variable domain, completed using reference TRBV9 and TRBJ1-2, is DSGVTQTPKHLITATGQRVTLRCSPRSGDLSVYWYQQSLDQGLQFLIQYYNGEERAKGNILERFSAQQFPDLHSELNLSSLELGDSALYFCASSVGRGTYGYTFGSGTRLTVV.

The rearrangement uses TRBV18 and TRBJ2-7; 7 positions agree with TRBD1. The CDR3 runs 18 residues. Germline-derived CDR1 and CDR2 are KGHSH and LQKENI. V shed 4 bases, J shed 1 base, and the junction held 16 bases outside the gene matches. This chain's CDR3 is CASSLNRRQGVSSYEQYF. The DNA of the CDR3 is TGTGCCAGCTCACTAAACCGGCGACAGGGAGTATCTTCCTACGAGCAGTACTTC.

V is TRBV10-3 and J is TRBJ2-2, with D possibly being TRBD1 (5 bases). CDR3 length: 16 residues. Germline CDR1 and CDR2: ENHRY and SYGVKD. Between the trimmed V and J ends, which lost 3 bases and 4 bases, there was a span of 15 bases. The CDR3 region is CAISDNRLPATGELFF. The CDR3 DNA sequence: TGTGCCATCAGTGATAACAGGTTGCCGGCCACCGGGGAGCTGTTTTTT.

This chain joins TRBV9 and TRBJ2-5; D gene uncertain. The length of the CDR3 is 15 residues. Between the trimmed V and J ends, which lost 1 base and 1 base, there was a span of 11 bases. Germline lookup yields CDR1 SGDLS and CDR2 YYNGEE. The CDR3 nucleotides read TGTGCCAGCAGCGTACAGCCCAGCCTCCAAGAGACCCAGTACTTC. It yields the protein CASSVQPSLQETQYF. The complete variable domain, with remaining parts taken from reference TRBV9 and TRBJ2-5, reads DSGVTQTPKHLITATGQRVTLRCSPRSGDLSVYWYQQSLDQGLQFLIQYYNGEERAKGNILERFSAQQFPDLHSELNLSSLELGDSALYFCASSVQPSLQETQYFGPGTRLLVL.

V gene TRBV10-3 combines with J gene TRBJ2-3; 12 positions agree with TRBD2. The CDR3 length is 20 residues. J gave up 0 bases and V 0 bases, and 10 bases lay outside the gene matches. Germline V CDR1 and CDR2: ENHRY, SYGVKD. The CDR3 is CAISESLGTSGFSSTDTQYF. Written as DNA, the CDR3 is TGTGCCATCAGTGAGTCTTTAGGGACTAGCGGGTTCTCTAGCACAGATACGCAGTATTTT.

This clone was observed a single time. The rearrangement links TRBV7-9 to TRBJ1-5, with 9 bases aligning to TRBD1. With 5 bases clipped from V and 6 bases from J, the junction kept 5 bases outside the gene matches. The CDR3 is 14 amino acids. The germline gives CDR1 SEHNR, CDR2 FQNEAQ (reference sequence). The CDR3 here is CASSRDRDGQPQHF. The CDR3 nucleotides are TGTGCCAGCAGCCGGGACAGGGATGGTCAGCCCCAGCATTTT.

The chain uses TRBV4-1 and TRBJ1-1; D is ambiguous. V was shortened by 0 bases and J by 6 bases, with 17 bases between the two germline ends. The CDR3 loop spans 16 amino acids. The germline CDR1 and CDR2 sequences are MGHRA and YSYEKL. The CDR3 reads CASSQDEARYYAEAFF. CDR3 coding DNA: TGCGCCAGCAGCCAAGATGAGGCCAGGTACTATGCTGAAGCTTTCTTT.

The V call is TRBV28, the J call TRBJ2-2, with TRBD1 matching over 8 bases. Germline V gives CDR1 MDHEN, CDR2 SYDVKM. The V and J ends lost 4 bases and 1 base, in that order; junction bases with no gene match: 5. CDR3 length equals 16 residues. Written as DNA, the CDR3 is TGTGCCAGCAGTTCATGGACAGGGATGAACACCGGGGAGCTGTTTTTT. Translated: CASSSWTGMNTGELFF.

The V and J genes are TRBV11-2 and TRBJ2-7, with TRBD1 as a possible D gene (6 bases). The CDR3 extends over 16 amino acids. The germline V and J ends were trimmed by 3 bases and 3 bases, with 18 bases remaining between them. Germline CDR1 reads SGHAT; CDR2 reads FQNNGV. The CDR3 DNA reads as TGTGCCAGCAGCTTTTCTTTGGGTCAGGGGAACTACGAGCAGTACTTC. Protein sequence: CASSFSLGQGNYEQYF.

This clone was counted once. This sequence joins TRBV28 and TRBJ1-3, with D perhaps matching TRBD1 (6 bases). Trimming took 2 bases from V and 4 from J, leaving 15 bases between them. The germline CDR1 and CDR2 sequences are MDHEN and SYDVKM. The CDR3 covers 16 residues. The CDR3 reads CASSLTAGAGGNTIYF. Here the CDR3 DNA reads TGTGCCAGCAGTTTAACTGCAGGGGCTGGAGGAAACACCATATATTTT.

The genes are TRBV28 and TRBJ2-2; D might be TRBD1 or TRBD2, each matching 7 bases. CDR1 is MDHEN and CDR2 is SYDVKM in the germline V gene. The CDR3 covers 16 residues. Trimming cost V 5 bases and J 6 bases, with 19 bases left between them. CDR3 region: CASSPRQGGYSGELFF. CDR3 sequence (DNA): TGTGCCAGCAGTCCTCGACAGGGAGGGTACTCCGGGGAGCTGTTTTTT.

This sequence joins TRBV10-3 and TRBJ1-5; maybe TRBD1 (5 bases). V lost 10 bases and J lost 0, with 19 bases in between. CDR1 and CDR2 from the germline V gene are ENHRY and SYGVKD. The CDR3 is 16 amino acids. This CDR3 is CATALGAQGSNQPQHF. The CDR3 DNA reads TGTGCCACCGCGCTGGGCGCGCAGGGTAGCAATCAGCCCCAGCATTTT.

In this sample, this clone is large. The chain joins TRBV21-1 to TRBJ2-7; the DNA was not used to check the table's D call, TRBD1. TRBV21-1 is a listed pseudogene. This CDR3 is 10 amino acids long. Here the CDR3 DNA reads TGTGCCAGCAGCAAAGGGGACAGGGGCTGG. This codes for CASSKGDRGW.

This rearrangement joins TRBV9 to TRBJ1-5; D remains unclear. The CDR3 has 13 amino acids. The V gene's germline CDR1 is SGDLS and CDR2 YYNGEE. The V and J ends lost 2 bases and 4 bases respectively, with 7 bases between them. CDR3 loop: CASSVGPNQPQHF. The CDR3 nucleotides are TGTGCCAGCAGCGTTGGTCCGAATCAGCCCCAGCATTTT. The variable domain in full, completed from reference TRBV9 and TRBJ1-5, reads DSGVTQTPKHLITATGQRVTLRCSPRSGDLSVYWYQQSLDQGLQFLIQYYNGEERAKGNILERFSAQQFPDLHSELNLSSLELGDSALYFCASSVGPNQPQHFGDGTRLSIL.

The chain links TRBV9 to TRBJ1-1; D might be TRBD1 (6 bases). The CDR3 has 14 residues. V was trimmed by 4 bases and J by 6 bases, leaving 16 bases between them. Germline values: CDR1 SGDLS, CDR2 YYNGEE. CDR3 sequence reads: CASSPQPGQAEAFF. CDR3 coding DNA: TGTGCCAGCAGCCCCCAGCCGGGACAAGCTGAAGCTTTCTTT.

This clone appeared once. V is TRBV7-9 and J is TRBJ2-7; D perhaps matches TRBD2 (6 bases). Germline CDR1 reads SEHNR; CDR2 reads FQNEAQ (reference sequence). CDR3 length equals 18 residues. The V end was cut by 4 bases, the J end by 2 bases, with 24 bases between. The CDR3 reads CASSSTSAIYLAAYEQYF. The CDR3 coding sequence is TGTGCCAGCAGCTCGACTAGTGCTATCTACCTCGCGGCCTACGAGCAGTACTTC. The complete variable domain, with remaining parts taken from reference TRBV7-9 and TRBJ2-7, reads DTGVSQNPRHKITKRGQNVTFRCDPISEHNRLYWYRQTLGQGPEFLTYFQNEAQLEKSRLLSDRFSAERPKGSFSTLEIQRTEQGDSAMYLCASSSTSAIYLAAYEQYFGPGTRLTVT.

The gene calls are TRBV7-3 and TRBJ2-2, with D unresolved. The germline V gene has CDR1 SGHTA and CDR2 FQGTGA. The V and J ends lost 5 bases and 0 bases respectively, with 4 bases between them. This CDR3 comprises 13 residues. The CDR3 DNA sequence: TGTGCCAGCAGCGTACCGAACACCGGGGAGCTGTTTTTT. As protein: CASSVPNTGELFF.

The CDR3 DNA reads as TGTGCCAGCAGCCGGGGACACCTCCAGAGCGGCTACACCTTC. Translating gives CASSRGHLQSGYTF. The chain is built from TRBV6-6 and TRBJ1-2; D possibly corresponds to TRBD1 (6 bases). The CDR3 is 14 amino acids. Trimming removed 6 bases from V and 8 bases from J, with 19 bases in between. CDR1 is MNHNY, CDR2 SVGAGI, per germline (reference sequence).

Only one count was recorded for this clone. The rearrangement joins TRBV25-1 to TRBJ1-2; D perhaps matches TRBD1 (5 bases). Deletions cut 4 bases from V and 5 bases from J, with 11 bases between. This CDR3 spans 13 amino acids. Germline V gives CDR1 MGHDK, CDR2 SYGVNS. The CDR3 loop is CASSVQGAYGYTF. DNA for the CDR3: TGTGCCAGCAGTGTCCAGGGAGCATATGGCTACACCTTC.

J is TRBJ1-2 and V is TRBV10-3, with unresolved D. Trimming cost V 4 bases and J 3 bases, with 12 bases left between them. This CDR3 has 14 residues. Germline CDR1 and CDR2: ENHRY and SYGVKD. The CDR3 sequence is CAISGRIMDYGYTF. The CDR3 DNA reads as TGTGCCATCAGTGGGAGGATAATGGACTATGGCTACACCTTC.